This T cell receptor (beta chain) was found in a study of breast tumors, draining lymph nodes, adjacent tissues. This clonotype was observed at least ten times. What it binds is not known. Study findings and constraints: Tumor repertoires ranked between lymph nodes and nontumor tissue in diversity, with V and J gene preferences. Luminal-like breast cancer showed significantly higher tumor–nontumor repertoire similarity than basal-like.

The germline gives CDR1 SNHLY, CDR2 FYNNEI. V was shortened by 6 bases and J by 4 bases, with 7 bases between the two germline ends. CDR3 size: 12 residues. TCRdb reprocessed the multiplex PCR reads with MiXCR, giving one entry per CDR3 protein. The sample contains 45,000 to 60,000 distinct CDR3 sequences, about 21% of which appear only once. The chain combines TRBV2 with TRBJ1-3, with D uncertain. The sequencing sample was made of breast tumor tissue. This sequence originates from a female donor with breast cancer. Some clones in this sample may be carry-over from other donors' samples. The CDR3 protein is CASRALGNTIYF. The CDR3 DNA is TGTGCCAGCAGGGCCTTAGGAAACACCATATATTTT.